Following are 19 T cell receptor beta chains from one sample sequenced in a study of T cell responses to AZD1222 COVID-19 vaccine. Produced via immunoSEQ multiplex PCR; TCRdb's table is partial and in-frame only. The repertoire consists of about 150,000 clones, with approximately 90% occurring once and the leading ten covering 1% to 1.5%. Material: peripheral blood, obtained 28 days after the second AZD1222 dose. The receptors derive from an adult who received the AZD1222 COVID-19 vaccine.

This chain joins TRBV29-1 and TRBJ2-5, with D possibly being TRBD1 (5 bases). This CDR3 has 15 residues. Germline loops: CDR1 SQVTM, CDR2 ANQGSEA. V was pared by 2 bases and J by 2 bases, with 15 bases between. This CDR3 is CSVEFLTVRQETQYF. The CDR3 coding sequence is TGCAGCGTTGAATTCTTGACAGTAAGACAAGAGACCCAGTACTTC. Variable domain in full (rest from reference TRBV29-1 and TRBJ2-5): SAVISQKPSRDICQRGTSLTIQCQVDSQVTMMFWYRQQPGQSLTLIATANQGSEATYESGFVIDKFPISRPNLTFSTLTVSNMSPEDSSIYLCSVEFLTVRQETQYFGPGTRLLVL.

The chain links TRBV6-6 to TRBJ1-5; no clear D. V was shortened by 2 bases and J by 11 bases, with 13 bases between the two germline ends. CDR1 and CDR2 (germline): MNHNY, SVGAGI (reference sequence). CDR3 length: 13 amino acids. The CDR3 nucleotides are TGTGCCAGCAGTTACCGTGGGAAGTCGGCCCAGCATTTT. Its protein is CASSYRGKSAQHF.

This chain uses TRBV7-8 with TRBJ2-5; maybe TRBD2 (6 bases). This CDR3 contains 16 residues. CDR1 is SGHVS, CDR2 FQNEAQ, per germline. V gave up 4 bases and J gave up 5 bases, with 20 bases separating them. The CDR3 DNA is TGTGCCAGCAGCTCGACCCGGACTATCCGCGGGGAGACCCAGTACTTC. Protein sequence: CASSSTRTIRGETQYF.

CDR3: CASRAAGGGYGYTF. The DNA for the CDR3 is TGTGCCAGCAGAGCAGCAGGGGGCGGATATGGCTACACCTTC. V is TRBV2 and J is TRBJ1-2; 8 bases are shared with TRBD1. CDR3 size: 14 residues. V trimming: 6 bases; J trimming: 5 bases; junction bases outside the gene matches: 8. The germline gives CDR1 SNHLY, CDR2 FYNNEI.

This chain joins TRBV11-1 and TRBJ2-3; 8 bases match TRBD1. J lost 5 bases, V lost 1 base, and 8 bases had no gene match. Germline assignment: CDR1 SGHAT and CDR2 FQDESV (reference sequence). The CDR3 sequence is 16 residues long. The CDR3 nucleotides are TGTGCCAGCAGCTTAGATAGGACAGGGTTGGGAGATACGCAGTATTTT. Its translation: CASSLDRTGLGDTQYF.

The chain joins TRBV12-2 to TRBJ1-1. TRBV12-2 is a recognized pseudogene. This CDR3 spans 15 amino acids. CDR3 sequence reads: CASRSVGGVNTEAFF. Here the CDR3 DNA reads TGTGCAAGTCGCTCAGTGGGGGGCGTGAACACTGAAGCTTTCTTT.

This chain connects TRBV12-3 or TRBV12-4 to TRBJ1-6, with D hard to call. This CDR3 has 12 amino acids. V lost 5 bases, J lost 8 bases, and 7 bases lay in between. The CDR3, as DNA: TGTGCCAGCAGTCGTTCGTATTCACCCCTCCACTTT. Amino acids: CASSRSYSPLHF.

The chain joins TRBV15 to TRBJ2-1, with 12 bases aligning to TRBD2. This CDR3 is 15 amino acids long. Germline V CDR1 and CDR2: LNHNV, YYDKDF (reference sequence). V trimming: 8 bases; J trimming: 8 bases; junction bases outside the gene matches: 10. CDR3 in amino acids: CATALAGGPRDEQFF. CDR3 nucleotides: TGTGCCACCGCTCTAGCGGGAGGGCCAAGGGATGAGCAGTTCTTC.

This chain links TRBV19 with TRBJ1-6; 8 nucleotides align to TRBD1. V gave up 5 bases and J gave up 2 bases; unmatched junction bases: 14. The CDR3 extends over 19 amino acids. Germline V gene sequence: CDR1 LNHDA, CDR2 SQIVND (reference sequence). CDR3 residues: CASSPQHWDRSTYNSPLHF. CDR3 DNA: TGTGCCAGTAGTCCGCAACATTGGGACAGGTCTACCTATAATTCACCCCTCCACTTT.

The CDR3 coding sequence is TGTGCCAGCAGCTCTAGCGGGAGTTTCGATGAGCAGTTCTTC. Its protein product is CASSSSGSFDEQFF. The chain joins TRBV7-3 to TRBJ2-1, with 10 bases matching TRBD2. This CDR3 comprises 14 residues. V shed 4 bases, J shed 8 bases, and the junction held 5 bases outside the gene matches. CDR1 is SGHTA, CDR2 FQGTGA, per germline. The variable domain in full, completed from reference TRBV7-3 and TRBJ2-1, reads GAGVSQTPSNKVTEKGKYVELRCDPISGHTALYWYRQSLGQGPEFLIYFQGTGAADDSGLPNDRFFAVRPEGSVSTLKIQRTERGDSAVYLCASSSSGSFDEQFFGPGTRLTVL.

Written as DNA, the CDR3 is TGCGCCAGCAGCCCTCGACAGGGGGCTAGTGAAGCTTTCTTT. Encoded protein: CASSPRQGASEAFF. The V gene is TRBV5-1, the J gene TRBJ1-1; TRBD1 matches 10 bases. CDR3 length equals 14 residues. Germline V gene lookup returns CDR1 SGHRS and CDR2 YFSETQ. V lost 4 bases to trimming and J lost 7 bases; unmatched junction nucleotides: 7.

This chain joins TRBV7-9 and TRBJ1-1; 7 nucleotides align to TRBD1. J was trimmed by 5 bases and V by 5 bases; bases with no gene match: 5. CDR3 size: 13 residues. CDR1 is SEHNR, CDR2 FQNEAQ, per germline (reference sequence). CDR3 in amino acids: CASSPQGGTEAFF. The DNA for the CDR3 is TGTGCCAGCAGCCCCCAGGGGGGAACTGAAGCTTTCTTT.

The chain joins TRBV6-1 to TRBJ1-6; TRBD1 is a possible D gene (5 bases). This CDR3 contains 17 residues. Germline V gene lookup returns CDR1 MNHNS and CDR2 SASEGT. V gave up 2 bases and J gave up 5 bases, with 16 bases separating them. The CDR3 DNA reads TGTGCCAGCAGTGAAAAGGCAGGGTACGTCGATAATTCACCCCTCCACTTT. Amino acid sequence: CASSEKAGYVDNSPLHF.

The chain carries TRBV7-9 and TRBJ2-7; possible D gene TRBD2, 5 bases. V dropped 5 bases and J dropped 5 bases, with 10 bases sitting between them. Germline CDR1 and CDR2: SEHNR and FQNEAQ (reference sequence). This CDR3 contains 12 residues. In DNA form, the CDR3 reads TGTGCCAGCAGCCCGGACGGGGACGAGCAGTACTTC. Amino acid sequence: CASSPDGDEQYF.

A single count supports this clone. Other DNA sequences within the sample encode an identical CDR3. V usage is TRBV2 and J usage is TRBJ1-5; D is possibly TRBD1 (5 bases). V was cut by 4 bases and J by 5 bases, with 12 bases left in between. The CDR3 extends over 14 amino acids. Germline loops: CDR1 SNHLY, CDR2 FYNNEI. CDR3 region: CASSGGDRDQPQHF. In nucleotides, the CDR3 is TGTGCCAGCAGTGGGGGGGACCGAGATCAGCCCCAGCATTTT.

The chain recombines TRBV7-2 with TRBJ2-7; 7 bases are a match to TRBD1. Trimming took 1 base from V and 0 from J; bases not matched to a gene: 3. Looked up from germline, CDR1 is SGHTA and CDR2 is FQGNSA. The CDR3 loop spans 15 amino acids. CDR3 sequence reads: CASSLGSGGSYEQYF. Here the CDR3 DNA reads TGTGCCAGCAGCTTAGGGTCAGGGGGCTCCTACGAGCAGTACTTC. The full variable domain, with the rest looked up from reference TRBV7-2 and TRBJ2-7, is GAGVSQSPSNKVTEKGKDVELRCDPISGHTALYWYRQSLGQGLEFLIYFQGNSAPDKSGLPSDRFSAERTGGSVSTLTIQRTQQEDSAVYLCASSLGSGGSYEQYFGPGTRLTVT.

This chain links TRBV13 with TRBJ2-3; TRBD2 matches at 7 bases. Germline V lookup: CDR1 PRHDT, CDR2 FYEKMQ (reference sequence). The V and J ends lost 4 bases and 5 bases, in that order; junction bases with no gene match: 6. The CDR3 runs 14 residues. The CDR3, as DNA: TGTGCCAGCAGCTCCGGGGGGAGGGGAGATACGCAGTATTTT. Translation gives CASSSGGRGDTQYF.

A few counts support this clone. This sequence joins TRBV19 and TRBJ1-6; D may be TRBD1 (5 bases). The CDR3 has 15 residues. From germline, CDR1 is LNHDA and CDR2 SQIVND (reference sequence). V shed 4 bases and J shed 8 bases, with 15 bases lying between them. The CDR3 region is CASSTSRGVDSPLHF. For the CDR3, the DNA is TGTGCCAGTAGTACCTCCCGGGGGGTAGATTCACCCCTCCACTTT.

The V and J genes are TRBV6-4 and TRBJ2-2; TRBD1 or TRBD2 may be the D gene (6 bases each). The CDR3 totals 14 residues. With 2 bases removed from V and 4 bases from J, the gap between germline ends came to 8 bases. Germline CDR1 is MRHNA and CDR2 is SNTAGT. The CDR3: CASSDGGGTGELFF. The CDR3 DNA reads TGTGCCAGCAGTGACGGAGGGGGCACCGGGGAGCTGTTTTTT.